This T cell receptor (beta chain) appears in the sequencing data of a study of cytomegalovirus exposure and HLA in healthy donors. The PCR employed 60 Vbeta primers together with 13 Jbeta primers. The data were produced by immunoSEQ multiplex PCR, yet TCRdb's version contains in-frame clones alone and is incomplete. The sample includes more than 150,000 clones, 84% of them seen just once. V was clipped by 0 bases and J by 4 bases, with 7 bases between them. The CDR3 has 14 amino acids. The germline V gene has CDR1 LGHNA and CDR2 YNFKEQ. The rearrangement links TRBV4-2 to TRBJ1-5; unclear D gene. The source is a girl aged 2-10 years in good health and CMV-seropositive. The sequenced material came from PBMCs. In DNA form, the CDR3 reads TGTGCCAGCAGCCAAGATCACAGAAATCAGCCCCAGCATTTT. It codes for CASSQDHRNQPQHF.